Shown below are 27 T cell receptor beta chains from a single sample sequenced in a study of blood T cell repertoires in COVID-19. TCRdb keeps only in-frame clones here, not all; method: immunoSEQ multiplex PCR. The table lists some 87,000 clones, 78% of them singletons. Sequencing was performed on peripheral blood. These receptors originate from a human donor in a cohort sampled during active COVID-19.

This chain's CDR3 is CASRPTSNEQFF. Here the CDR3 DNA reads TGTGCCAGCAGACCTACTAGCAATGAGCAGTTCTTC. The chain recombines TRBV7-9 with TRBJ2-1, with D maybe TRBD2 (5 bases). This CDR3 is built from 12 residues. Trimming removed 6 bases from V and 6 bases from J, with 9 bases in between. Germline CDR1 and CDR2: SEHNR and FQNEAQ (reference sequence).

The gene calls are TRBV18 and TRBJ2-5; 11 bases are shared with TRBD2. The CDR3 has 16 amino acids. Germline CDR1 KGHSH, CDR2 LQKENI. Losses at the gene ends were 0 bases for V and 1 base for J; bases not matched to a gene: 1. CDR3 region: CASSPPGLAVQETQYF. CDR3 sequence (DNA): TGTGCCAGCTCACCACCGGGACTAGCGGTCCAAGAGACCCAGTACTTC.

This chain joins TRBV2 and TRBJ1-5; 9 nucleotides agree with TRBD1. V dropped 4 bases and J dropped 0; count of bases not matched to a gene: 13. There are 19 residues in the CDR3. CDR1 and CDR2 from the germline V gene are SNHLY and FYNNEI. The chain's CDR3 is CASSGDRARGVYSNQPQHF. CDR3 DNA sequence: TGTGCCAGCAGTGGGGACAGGGCGAGGGGGGTCTATAGCAATCAGCCCCAGCATTTT.

Turning to this clone: At one end the junction does not follow the germline gene, possibly because of a read error. The chain uses TRBV6-5 and TRBJ2-1; 12 bases line up with TRBD1. This CDR3 has 15 residues. Germline lookup yields CDR1 MNHEY and CDR2 SVGAGI. CDR3 nucleotide sequence: TGTGCCAGCAGTGACTCCGGGACAGGGGGCGATGAGCAGTTCTTC. It encodes CASSDSGTGGDEQFF.

The chain is built from TRBV9 and TRBJ2-2; a weak D match, TRBD2 (5 bases). Between the trimmed V and J ends, which lost 1 base and 2 bases, there was a span of 18 bases. The CDR3 length is 18 residues. From germline, CDR1 is SGDLS and CDR2 YYNGEE. The CDR3 loop is CASSVSPLPGVNTGELFF. The CDR3 region has the DNA TGTGCCAGCAGCGTATCCCCTCTGCCCGGGGTCAACACCGGGGAGCTGTTTTTT.

The V gene is TRBV7-2, the J gene TRBJ2-2; no clear D. The germline gives CDR1 SGHTA, CDR2 FQGNSA. Trimming took 6 bases from V and 6 from J, leaving 11 bases between them. The CDR3 loop spans 13 amino acids. This CDR3 reads CASSLIRAGELFF. The DNA for the CDR3 is TGTGCCAGCAGTTTGATTCGGGCCGGGGAGCTGTTTTTT.

The rearrangement links TRBV9 to TRBJ2-5; TRBD2 matches 7 bases. Looked up from germline, CDR1 is SGDLS and CDR2 is YYNGEE. The J segment lost 1 base and the V segment lost 3 bases, leaving 3 bases of the junction unmatched. CDR3 length: 14 residues. The CDR3 coding sequence is TGTGCCAGCAGCGCTAGCGGAAGCCAAGAGACCCAGTACTTC. Its protein product is CASSASGSQETQYF.

The chain is built from TRBV29-1 and TRBJ2-6, with D tentatively TRBD1 (6 bases). Germline values: CDR1 SQVTM, CDR2 ANQGSEA. The germline V and J ends were trimmed by 5 bases and 3 bases, with 8 bases remaining between them. This CDR3 is built from 13 residues. DNA for the CDR3: TGCAGCGTTAGGGGGTATGGGGCCAACGTCCTGACTTTC. This sequence encodes CSVRGYGANVLTF.

This clone appeared a few times. V is TRBV7-2 and J is TRBJ1-1, with a possible D match to TRBD1 (6 bases). V lost 5 bases to trimming and J lost 1 base, with 11 bases between them. The germline gives CDR1 SGHTA, CDR2 FQGNSA. This CDR3 comprises 14 residues. CDR3 sequence reads: CASSRGQRNTEAFF. The CDR3 region has the DNA TGTGCCAGCAGCCGCGGACAGAGGAACACTGAAGCTTTCTTT.

This rearrangement joins TRBV7-2 to TRBJ1-6; possibly TRBD1 for D (5 bases). V lost 5 bases to trimming and J lost 7 bases, with 18 bases between them. Germline V lookup: CDR1 SGHTA, CDR2 FQGNSA. The CDR3 extends over 16 amino acids. The CDR3: CASSPNTGLQNSPLHF. In DNA, the CDR3 is TGTGCCAGCAGCCCAAATACAGGCCTCCAAAATTCACCCCTCCACTTT.

The chain combines TRBV24-1 with TRBJ2-1; 7 bases agree with TRBD1. The J segment lost 8 bases and the V segment lost 3 bases, leaving 6 bases of the junction unmatched. The germline gives CDR1 KGHDR, CDR2 SFDVKD. The CDR3 sequence is 14 residues long. The CDR3 DNA reads TGTGCCACCAGTGATCTGACAGGGTTCGATGAGCAGTTCTTC. It translates to CATSDLTGFDEQFF.

The V gene is TRBV10-3, the J gene TRBJ2-1, with 8 bases lining up with TRBD1. This CDR3 is built from 13 residues. The germline gives CDR1 ENHRY, CDR2 SYGVKD. The junction had 11 bases not matched to a gene; V was cut back by 10 bases and J by 9 bases. The CDR3 DNA reads as TGTGCCAGTACCGGGACAGGAGGGATTGAGCAGTTCTTC. Translation gives CASTGTGGIEQFF.

This clone appeared once. CDR3 residues: CASSRGGGGVPYEQYF. The CDR3 DNA reads as TGTGCCAGCAGCCGCGGGGGCGGGGGGGTTCCCTACGAGCAGTACTTC. The chain employs TRBV11-2 and TRBJ2-7; TRBD2 agrees at 9 bases. Germline loops: CDR1 SGHAT, CDR2 FQNNGV. Trimming cost V 5 bases and J 2 bases; bases outside gene matches: 10. There are 16 residues in the CDR3.

The chain carries TRBV6-5 and TRBJ1-2; D uncertain. V dropped 6 bases and J dropped 1 base, with 12 bases sitting between them. Germline values: CDR1 MNHEY, CDR2 SVGAGI. CDR3 length equals 14 residues. CDR3 sequence reads: CASRLRAVNYGYTF. The CDR3 DNA is TGTGCCAGCAGATTGAGGGCCGTTAACTATGGCTACACCTTC.

The CDR3 is CASSTATGSNYGYTF. The CDR3 region has the DNA TGTGCCAGTTCGACGGCGACAGGGTCTAACTATGGCTACACCTTC. This chain uses TRBV28 with TRBJ1-2; 7 nucleotides agree with TRBD1. Germline V gives CDR1 MDHEN, CDR2 SYDVKM. The length of the CDR3 is 15 residues. V was pared by 9 bases and J by 0 bases, with 10 bases of the junction left unmatched.

The chain has TRBV7-3 and TRBJ2-1; TRBD1 agrees at 7 bases. Germline-derived CDR1 and CDR2 are SGHTA and FQGTGA. Germline trimming cut 0 bases from V and 0 bases from J; bases unmatched to any gene: 2. The CDR3 is 16 residues long. The CDR3 bases are TGTGCCAGCAGCTTAACCCGGGACAGCTCCTACAATGAGCAGTTCTTC. It codes for CASSLTRDSSYNEQFF.

The chain couples TRBV15 to TRBJ1-5; 11 positions agree with TRBD1. Germline CDR1 LNHNV, CDR2 YYDKDF (reference sequence). Unmatched junction bases numbered 1, after V lost 3 bases and J lost 6 bases. The CDR3 has 14 amino acids. CDR3 nucleotides: TGTGCCACCAGCAGCGGGACAGGGGGTCAGCCCCAGCATTTT. Translated: CATSSGTGGQPQHF.

The rearrangement links TRBV7-2 to TRBJ2-3; 8 bases fit TRBD2. Germline assignment: CDR1 SGHTA and CDR2 FQGNSA. CDR3 length: 15 amino acids. The trim removed 4 bases at V and 6 bases at J, leaving 9 bases unmatched. As DNA, the CDR3 is TGTGCCAGCAGCTCCGCGCCGTTAGCGGGGGATACGCAGTATTTT. Amino acid sequence: CASSSAPLAGDTQYF.

The chain uses TRBV6-1 and TRBJ2-7; 10 bases are shared with TRBD1. Germline CDR1 MNHNS, CDR2 SASEGT. The junction had 13 bases not matched to a gene; V was cut back by 2 bases and J by 3 bases. This CDR3 spans 18 amino acids. CDR3 loop: CASSELGTGAVEFYEQYF. The CDR3 DNA follows: TGTGCCAGCAGTGAACTAGGGACAGGGGCCGTAGAATTCTACGAGCAGTACTTC.

The CDR3 loop reads CSVLTGGLTDTQYF. The CDR3 DNA is TGCAGCGTCCTGACTGGGGGCCTCACAGATACGCAGTATTTT. This chain uses TRBV29-1 with TRBJ2-3; the D gene is possibly TRBD1 (6 bases). The CDR3 runs to 14 residues. V was trimmed by 6 bases and J by 2 bases, leaving 15 bases between them. Germline CDR1 SQVTM, CDR2 ANQGSEA.

This chain uses TRBV7-7 with TRBJ2-1; D gene ambiguous. From germline, CDR1 is SSHAT and CDR2 FNYEAQ (reference sequence). Trimming removed 1 base from V and 6 bases from J, with 10 bases in between. This CDR3 is 14 amino acids long. CDR3 region: CASSLGSRSNEQFF. CDR3 sequence (DNA): TGTGCCAGCAGCTTAGGTTCGAGAAGCAATGAGCAGTTCTTC. The variable domain in full, with the rest retrieved from reference TRBV7-7 and TRBJ2-1, is GAGVSQSPRYKVTKRGQDVTLRCDPISSHATLYWYQQALGQGPEFLTYFNYEAQPDKSGLPSDRFSAERPEGSISTLTIQRTEQRDSAMYRCASSLGSRSNEQFFGPGTRLTVL.

This clone was seen a few times. The CDR3, as DNA: TGTGCCAGGCGGACAGCTGACTACGAGCAGTACTTC. Its protein is CARRTADYEQYF. The chain uses TRBV7-3 and TRBJ2-7, with TRBD1 as a possible D gene (6 bases). Trimming took 9 bases from V and 3 from J, leaving 12 bases between them. Germline V gives CDR1 SGHTA, CDR2 FQGTGA. This CDR3 comprises 12 residues.

The chain recombines TRBV18 with TRBJ2-3; possibly TRBD2 for D (6 bases). Germline loops: CDR1 KGHSH, CDR2 LQKENI. The CDR3 covers 14 residues. V was shortened by 4 bases and J by 4 bases, with 12 bases between the two germline ends. The chain's CDR3 is CASSLGTSADTQYF. The CDR3 nucleotides read TGTGCCAGCTCACTTGGGACTTCCGCAGATACGCAGTATTTT.

V and J are TRBV7-6 and TRBJ2-7; 7 positions match TRBD1. The V gene's germline CDR1 is SGHVS and CDR2 FNYEAQ. The CDR3 runs to 14 residues. V was clipped by 1 base and J by 2 bases; unmatched bases: 2. The CDR3 loop reads CASSLGQGTYEQYF. CDR3 in DNA: TGTGCCAGCAGCTTAGGACAGGGCACCTACGAGCAGTACTTC.

The chain couples TRBV18 to TRBJ2-1, with D possibly TRBD2 on 6 matching bases. Trimming cost V 3 bases and J 4 bases, with 7 bases left between them. This CDR3 has 13 residues. Germline CDR1 and CDR2: KGHSH and LQKENI. The CDR3, as DNA: TGTGCCAGCTCACCGGAGGGTTACAATGAGCAGTTCTTC. It specifies CASSPEGYNEQFF. The variable domain in full, completed from reference TRBV18 and TRBJ2-1, reads NAGVMQNPRHLVRRRGQEARLRCSPMKGHSHVYWYRQLPEEGLKFMVYLQKENIIDESGMPKERFSAEFPKEGPSILRIQQVVRGDSAAYFCASSPEGYNEQFFGPGTRLTVL.

This clone was recorded once. The chain recombines TRBV6-1 with TRBJ2-3; 7 bases map to TRBD2. Germline V CDR1 and CDR2: MNHNS, SASEGT. The V and J ends lost 3 bases and 3 bases, in that order; junction bases with no gene match: 9. This CDR3 is 16 amino acids long. The CDR3: CASSELAAVETDTQYF. CDR3 bases: TGTGCCAGCAGTGAGCTAGCGGCGGTTGAGACAGATACGCAGTATTTT.

The chain employs TRBV13 and TRBJ2-3, with D tentatively TRBD2 (5 bases). The CDR3 spans 13 residues. The germline V and J ends were trimmed by 7 bases and 2 bases, with 10 bases remaining between them. Germline V lookup: CDR1 PRHDT, CDR2 FYEKMQ (reference sequence). CDR3 region: CASTRDVTDTQYF. For the CDR3, the DNA is TGTGCCAGCACCCGGGATGTCACAGATACGCAGTATTTT.